The rows below give T cell receptor beta chains drawn from one sample of a study of control samples from healthy donors and cancer patients. Clones were read by immunoSEQ multiplex PCR, and TCRdb kept only the in-frame ones, dropping some. This sample has 120,000 or so clones, with about 87% found just once. Sequences were obtained from blood. These receptors came from a man in his thirties or forties in good health. Both conserved end residues are part of each CDR3. A D gene is named only where the DNA matches it firmly. Clone size, where shown, is once, few, many, or a class for clones that have expanded.

d_gene	abundance	v_gene	j_gene	CDR3aa	CDR3nt
NA	NA	TRBV27	TRBJ2-7	CASSPTGGRVDEQYF	TGTGCCAGCAGTCCGACCGGGGGCAGGGTAGACGAGCAGTACTTC
NA	NA	TRBV19	TRBJ2-2	CASSERGLVNGELFF	TGTGCCAGTAGCGAAAGGGGGTTGGTGAACGGGGAGCTGTTTTTT
NA	NA	TRBV7-2	TRBJ1-2	CASSLGSLNYGYTF	TGTGCCAGCAGCTTAGGCAGCCTGAACTATGGCTACACCTTC
NA	NA	TRBV9	TRBJ1-6	CASSVEGPNSPLHF	TGTGCCAGCAGCGTAGAAGGACCTAATTCACCCCTCCACTTT
NA	NA	TRBV6-6	TRBJ1-1	CASSYSQNTEAFF	TGTGCCAGCAGTTACAGCCAGAACACTGAAGCTTTCTTT
TRBD2	NA	TRBV7-2	TRBJ2-5	CASSLRAGGPYQTQYF	TGTGCCAGCAGCTTAAGGGCGGGGGGGCCTTACCAGACCCAGTACTTC
TRBD1	few	TRBV6-5	TRBJ2-1	CASRRGGSSKYEQFF	TGTGCCAGCAGGAGAGGGGGCTCTTCGAAATACGAGCAGTTCTTC
NA	NA	TRBV19	TRBJ1-2	CASSMGSTYGYTF	TGTGCCAGTAGTATGGGCAGTACCTATGGCTACACCTTC
NA	NA	TRBV18	TRBJ2-2	CASSLGVVSHTGELFF	TGTGCCAGCTCACTAGGCGTTGTAAGTCACACCGGGGAGCTGTTTTTT
NA	NA	TRBV3-1/TRBV3-2	TRBJ1-6	CASSQELRTGNSPLHF	TGTGCCAGCAGCCAAGAGCTTAGGACGGGTAATTCACCCCTCCACTTT
NA	NA	TRBV9	TRBJ1-2	CASSALGTGNYGYTF	TGTGCCAGCAGCGCCTTGGGGACCGGTAACTATGGCTACACCTTC
TRBD1	NA	TRBV30	TRBJ1-2	CAWSVVTGVNYGYTF	TGTGCCTGGAGTGTTGTGACAGGGGTGAACTATGGCTACACCTTC
NA	NA	TRBV5-6	TRBJ2-3	CASSSLVGDTQYF	TGTGCCAGCAGCTCCCTAGTGGGAGATACGCAGTATTTT
NA	NA	TRBV11-2	TRBJ1-3	CASRGEGSYSGNTIYF	TGTGCCAGCAGGGGAGAAGGGTCTTACTCTGGAAACACCATATATTTT
NA	NA	TRBV6-1	TRBJ1-5	CASSEPGHQPQHF	TGTGCCAGCAGTGAACCCGGCCATCAGCCCCAGCATTTT
NA	NA	TRBV6-1	TRBJ1-2	CASSDPWGEVGYGYTF	TGTGCCAGCAGTGACCCCTGGGGGGAGGTCGGCTATGGCTACACCTTC
TRBD2	NA	TRBV3-1/TRBV3-2	TRBJ2-5	CASSQDLAGGRETQYF	TGTGCCAGCAGCCAAGATTTAGCGGGGGGGCGAGAGACCCAGTACTTC
NA	NA	TRBV7-8	TRBJ1-1	CATFHDPNTEAFF	TGTGCCACCTTCCACGACCCGAACACTGAAGCTTTCTTT
NA	NA	TRBV2	TRBJ1-4	CASSEVTAPQDEKLFF	TGTGCCAGCAGTGAAGTAACGGCCCCCCAGGACGAAAAACTGTTTTTT
NA	NA	TRBV7-2	TRBJ1-3	CASNLMGGSGNTIYF	TGTGCCAGCAACCTTATGGGGGGATCAGGAAACACCATATATTTT
TRBD1	NA	TRBV7-2	TRBJ2-7	CASSADRGFLYEQYF	TGTGCCAGCAGCGCAGACAGGGGGTTTCTTTACGAGCAGTACTTC
NA	once	TRBV6-5	TRBJ1-2	CASSYRTDSIYGYTF	TGTGCCAGCAGCTACCGGACAGATTCAATCTATGGCTACACCTTC
TRBD1	NA	TRBV29-1	TRBJ1-2	CIQGADDGYTF	TGCATTCAGGGGGCTGACGATGGCTACACCTTC
TRBD1	NA	TRBV5-1	TRBJ2-3	CASSLGQGWSTDTQYF	TGCGCCAGCAGCTTGGGACAGGGTTGGAGCACAGATACGCAGTATTTT
TRBD1	NA	TRBV27	TRBJ1-3	CASSSRDSVFSGNTIYF	TGTGCCAGCAGTTCTCGGGACAGTGTTTTCTCTGGAAACACCATATATTTT
NA	NA	TRBV7-2	TRBJ1-2	CASSLEINYGYTF	TGTGCCAGCAGCTTAGAAATTAACTATGGCTACACCTTC
NA	NA	TRBV9	TRBJ2-5	CASSVLGGETQYF	TGTGCCAGCAGCGTACTAGGGGGAGAGACCCAGTACTTC
NA	NA	TRBV5-6	TRBJ1-1	CASSLGLNTEAFF	TGTGCCAGCAGCTTGGGGCTGAACACTGAAGCTTTCTTT
NA	NA	TRBV19	TRBJ1-5	CATWDGSNQPQHF	TGTGCCACCTGGGACGGGAGCAATCAGCCCCAGCATTTT
TRBD1	many	TRBV28	TRBJ1-6	CASTLLRDRVANSPLHF	TGTGCCAGCACCTTACTTCGGGACAGGGTGGCCAATTCACCCCTCCACTTT
NA	NA	TRBV11-2	TRBJ2-3	CASSLIGSSTDTQYF	TGTGCCAGCAGCTTAATAGGCAGCAGCACAGATACGCAGTATTTT
TRBD2	NA	TRBV5-1	TRBJ2-1	CASRLAGDEQFF	TGCGCCAGCAGACTAGCGGGGGATGAGCAGTTCTTC
NA	NA	TRBV6-1	TRBJ1-1	CASSEVEEGTAEAFF	TGTGCCAGCAGTGAAGTTGAGGAAGGGACCGCTGAAGCTTTCTTT
NA	NA	TRBV5-1	TRBJ1-1	CASSLGTSNTEAFF	TGCGCCAGCAGCCTGGGGACATCTAACACTGAAGCTTTCTTT
TRBD2	NA	TRBV5-1	TRBJ2-1	CASSFGTSTNEQFF	TGCGCCAGCAGCTTTGGGACTAGCACCAATGAGCAGTTCTTC
TRBD1	NA	TRBV7-2	TRBJ2-7	CASSSGTGDYEQYF	TGTGCCAGCAGCTCCGGGACAGGGGACTACGAGCAGTACTTC
NA	NA	TRBV5-1	TRBJ2-7	CASSLDDYEQYF	TGCGCCAGCAGCTTGGACGACTACGAGCAGTACTTC
TRBD1	NA	TRBV7-8	TRBJ1-3	CASSPTQGFSGNTIYF	TGTGCCAGCAGCCCAACACAGGGGTTTTCTGGAAACACCATATATTTT
NA	NA	TRBV28	TRBJ1-5	CASSDRRAEPQHF	TGTGCCAGCAGTGACAGGAGGGCTGAGCCCCAGCATTTT
NA	NA	TRBV28	TRBJ1-5	CASSLGHSGDQPQHF	TGTGCCAGCAGTTTAGGACATTCTGGAGACCAGCCCCAGCATTTT
TRBD1	NA	TRBV6-6	TRBJ1-5	CASSRVAGQGFYSNQPQHF	TGTGCCAGCAGTCGGGTGGCGGGACAGGGGTTCTATAGCAATCAGCCCCAGCATTTT
NA	NA	TRBV10-3	TRBJ1-2	CAIRGPFVYGYTF	TGTGCCATCAGGGGCCCGTTCGTCTATGGCTACACCTTC
NA	NA	TRBV4-1	TRBJ1-2	CASCHGWGVLGEGYTF	TGCGCCAGCTGCCATGGGTGGGGGGTACTGGGTGAAGGCTACACCTTC
NA	NA	TRBV18	TRBJ1-4	CASSPGKTNEKLFF	TGTGCCAGCTCACCAGGGAAGACTAATGAAAAACTGTTTTTT
NA	NA	TRBV5-6	TRBJ1-5	CASSLGRGYQPQHF	TGTGCCAGCAGCTTGGGGAGGGGATATCAGCCCCAGCATTTT
TRBD2	NA	TRBV19	TRBJ2-3	CASSPTSGGGTDTQYF	TGTGCCAGTAGCCCGACTAGCGGGGGGGGGACAGATACGCAGTATTTT
NA	NA	TRBV6-1	TRBJ1-3	CASSESPWAGRGYTIYF	TGTGCCAGCAGTGAATCCCCCTGGGCAGGGCGGGGATACACCATATATTTT
TRBD1	NA	TRBV28	TRBJ1-2	CASAQQGDGYTF	TGTGCCAGCGCGCAACAGGGGGATGGCTACACCTTC
TRBD1	NA	TRBV11-3	TRBJ1-6	CASSSGQGRNSPLHF	TGTGCCAGCAGCTCGGGACAGGGGAGGAATTCACCCCTCCACTTT
TRBD1	once	TRBV19	TRBJ2-5	CASSSTGGMWETQYF	TGTGCCAGTAGTTCTACAGGGGGCATGTGGGAGACCCAGTACTTC
NA	NA	TRBV29-1	TRBJ1-5	CSVRDGGDQPQHF	TGCAGCGTCCGAGATGGGGGAGATCAGCCCCAGCATTTT
NA	NA	TRBV19	TRBJ1-6	CASTEGVNSPLHF	TGTGCCAGTACGGAGGGAGTAAATTCACCCCTCCACTTT
NA	once	TRBV19	TRBJ1-1	CASSVDANTEAFF	TGTGCCAGTAGTGTAGACGCGAACACTGAAGCTTTCTTT